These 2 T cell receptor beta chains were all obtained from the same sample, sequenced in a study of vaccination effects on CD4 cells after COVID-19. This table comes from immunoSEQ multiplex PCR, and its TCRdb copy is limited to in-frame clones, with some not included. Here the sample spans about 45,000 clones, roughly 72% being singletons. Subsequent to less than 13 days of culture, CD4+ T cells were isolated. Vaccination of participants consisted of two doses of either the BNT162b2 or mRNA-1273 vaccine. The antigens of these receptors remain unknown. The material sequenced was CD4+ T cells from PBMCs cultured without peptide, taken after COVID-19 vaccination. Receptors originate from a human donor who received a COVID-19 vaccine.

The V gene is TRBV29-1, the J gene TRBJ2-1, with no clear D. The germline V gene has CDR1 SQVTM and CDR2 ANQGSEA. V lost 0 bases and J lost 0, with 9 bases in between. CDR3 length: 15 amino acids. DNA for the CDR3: TGCAGCGTTGAAGAACAGTATTTCTCCTACAATGAGCAGTTCTTC. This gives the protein CSVEEQYFSYNEQFF.

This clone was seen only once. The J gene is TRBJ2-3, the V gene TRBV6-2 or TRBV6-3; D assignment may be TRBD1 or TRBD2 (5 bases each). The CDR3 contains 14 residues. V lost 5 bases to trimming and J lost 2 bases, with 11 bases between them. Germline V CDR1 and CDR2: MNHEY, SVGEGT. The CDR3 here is CASSPREITDTQYF. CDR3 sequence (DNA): TGTGCCAGCAGTCCCAGGGAGATCACAGATACGCAGTATTTT.